These 4 T cell receptor beta chains came from one sample sequenced in a study of blood T cell repertoires in COVID-19. Only in-frame clones appear in the TCRdb table, and some are missing; sequencing was by immunoSEQ multiplex PCR. This repertoire shows some 30,000 clones, around 86% found once; its top ten account for 9.5% to 15%. Sequenced material: peripheral blood. The source of these receptors is a human donor in a cohort sampled during active COVID-19. The donor label of this sample is uncertain.

This sequence joins TRBV21-1 and TRBJ2-2; the table assigns TRBD2, which was not confirmed against the DNA. TRBV21-1 is recorded as a pseudogene. CDR3 length: 19 residues. CDR3 sequence reads: CASSKRGTSGRVNTGELFF. DNA of the CDR3: TGTGCCAGCAGCAAAAGGGGGACTAGCGGGAGGGTGAACACCGGGGAGCTGTTTTTT.

The chain uses TRBV28 and TRBJ2-2; the D gene is possibly TRBD1 (5 bases). The V end lost 5 bases, the J end lost 0 bases, and 13 bases lay between the germline ends. Germline loops: CDR1 MDHEN, CDR2 SYDVKM. The CDR3 totals 16 residues. The CDR3 spells CASSPLQTANTGELFF. CDR3 bases: TGTGCCAGCAGTCCGCTTCAGACAGCGAACACCGGGGAGCTGTTTTTT.

The rearrangement links TRBV10-3 to TRBJ1-5, with D perhaps TRBD1 (5 bases). The CDR3 loop spans 12 amino acids. The germline V and J ends were trimmed by 6 bases and 4 bases, with 7 bases remaining between them. Per germline, CDR1 ENHRY and CDR2 SYGVKD. CDR3 in amino acids: CAISQGNQPQHF. CDR3 DNA: TGTGCCATCAGCCAGGGTAATCAGCCCCAGCATTTT.

The chain links TRBV3-1 (or the pseudogene TRBV3-2) to TRBJ2-6; 9 bases line up with TRBD1. There are 16 residues in the CDR3. Germline trimming cut 4 bases from V and 0 bases from J; bases unmatched to any gene: 1. The germline gives CDR1 LGHDT, CDR2 YNNKEL (reference sequence). DNA for the CDR3: TGTGCCAGCAGCCGGGACAGGGTCTCTGGGGCCAACGTCCTGACTTTC. It encodes CASSRDRVSGANVLTF.